This entry lists 17 T cell receptor beta chains sequenced from one sample in a study of shared clonotypes between healthy human individuals. Profiling relied on immunoSEQ multiplex PCR, and the TCRdb table lists in-frame clones only, not all of them. The sample lists about 340,000 clones; about 73% were seen once. The sequenced material came from memory CD4+ T cells sorted from blood. The subset denotes: CD45RA-negative fraction. Receptors originate from a young man in good health.

CDR3 region: CASSVGRNSGNTIYF. The CDR3 DNA reads as TGTGCCAGCAGCGTAGGGCGGAACTCTGGAAACACCATATATTTT. This chain connects TRBV9 to TRBJ1-3; D is undetermined. This CDR3 spans 15 amino acids. From germline, CDR1 is SGDLS and CDR2 YYNGEE. V was trimmed by 0 bases and J by 0 bases, leaving 7 bases between them.

This chain uses TRBV7-7 with TRBJ2-5; maybe TRBD1 (5 bases). The V end lost 5 bases, the J end lost 7 bases, and 14 bases lay between the germline ends. The germline V gene has CDR1 SSHAT and CDR2 FNYEAQ (reference sequence). The CDR3 runs to 13 residues. This CDR3 reads CASSQGYETTQYF. CDR3 in DNA: TGTGCCAGCAGCCAGGGTTACGAGACGACCCAGTACTTC. The entire variable domain, with the rest obtained from reference TRBV7-7 and TRBJ2-5, is as follows: GAGVSQSPRYKVTKRGQDVTLRCDPISSHATLYWYQQALGQGPEFLTYFNYEAQPDKSGLPSDRFSAERPEGSISTLTIQRTEQRDSAMYRCASSQGYETTQYFGPGTRLLVL.

The chain recombines TRBV19 with TRBJ1-1; 7 nucleotides line up with TRBD1. The CDR3 is made up of 14 amino acids. With V trimmed by 5 bases and J by 3 bases, 6 bases remained unmatched. Germline values: CDR1 LNHDA, CDR2 SQIVND (reference sequence). CDR3 sequence reads: CASSLIDRDTEAFF. In DNA, the CDR3 is TGTGCCAGTAGTTTAATCGACAGGGACACTGAAGCTTTCTTT.

This chain uses TRBV5-4 with TRBJ2-1; TRBD1 aligns across 9 bases. The CDR3 spans 15 residues. V was clipped by 0 bases and J by 11 bases; unmatched bases: 9. Germline CDR1 and CDR2: SGHNT and YYREEE (reference sequence). CDR3 in DNA: TGTGCCAGCAGCTTGGGGGGACAGGGTCCTTCCAAGCAGTTCTTC. Translation gives CASSLGGQGPSKQFF.

The chain uses TRBV21-1 and TRBJ2-7; TRBD1 is taken as the D call from the table, unchecked against the DNA. TRBV21-1 is listed as a pseudogene. CDR3 length equals 16 residues. The CDR3 sequence: CASSKEDGGQSYEQYF. The DNA for the CDR3 is TGTGCCAGCAGCAAAGAAGACGGTGGGCAGTCCTACGAGCAGTACTTC.

V and J are TRBV2 and TRBJ2-5; the D gene could be TRBD1 or TRBD2 (6 bases each). The V and J ends lost 6 bases and 1 base respectively, with 15 bases between them. CDR1 is SNHLY, CDR2 FYNNEI, per germline. The CDR3 length is 15 residues. Here the CDR3 reads CASSIGGAGQETQYF. The CDR3 nucleotides read TGTGCCAGCAGCATAGGGGGAGCGGGCCAAGAGACCCAGTACTTC.

The CDR3: CARDGDTEFISNQPQHF. In DNA form, the CDR3 reads TGTGCCAGAGACGGGGACACCGAATTCATTAGCAATCAGCCCCAGCATTTT. The chain combines TRBV19 with TRBJ1-5; D is possibly TRBD1 (6 bases). The germline gives CDR1 LNHDA, CDR2 SQIVND (reference sequence). The CDR3 is made up of 17 amino acids. The ends were cut back, 9 bases at V and 0 bases at J, with 21 bases in the middle.

CDR3 protein: CASSVRPGTDPNYEQYF. CDR3 coding DNA: TGTGCCAGCAGCGTGAGGCCCGGGACAGACCCCAACTACGAGCAGTACTTC. The chain joins TRBV7-6 to TRBJ2-7; 7 bases line up with TRBD1. The CDR3 loop spans 17 amino acids. The germline V gene encodes CDR1 SGHVS and CDR2 FNYEAQ. V shed 5 bases and J 3 bases; nucleotides not matched to a gene: 16.

This sequence joins TRBV29-1 and TRBJ1-2, with 7 bases matching TRBD1. Germline CDR1 and CDR2: SQVTM and ANQGSEA. The CDR3 consists of 13 residues. Trimming at V came to 0 bases and at J to 9 bases, leaving 7 bases not matched to a gene. The CDR3 region is CSVEDLGGQSYTF. In DNA form, the CDR3 reads TGCAGCGTTGAAGATCTAGGGGGCCAAAGCTACACCTTC.

The chain recombines TRBV2 with TRBJ2-3; TRBD1 matches at 9 bases. The CDR3 is 13 amino acids. Germline V CDR1 and CDR2: SNHLY, FYNNEI. The V segment lost 6 bases and the J segment 6 bases; nucleotides outside the gene matches: 4. The CDR3 spells CASRDRGRDTQYF. The CDR3 region has the DNA TGTGCCAGCAGAGACAGGGGGAGGGATACGCAGTATTTT.

The chain joins TRBV18 to TRBJ1-1, with no clear D. Germline V gives CDR1 KGHSH, CDR2 LQKENI. The CDR3 has 15 residues. Trimming stripped 0 bases from V and 10 bases from J, with 18 bases between. The CDR3 sequence: CASSPPGQTAVRAFF. The CDR3 coding sequence is TGTGCCAGCTCACCACCCGGGCAGACGGCAGTGCGAGCTTTCTTT.

The count of this clone is one. The chain joins TRBV5-1 to TRBJ2-1, with D perhaps TRBD2 (5 bases). The CDR3 is 15 amino acids. Germline lookup yields CDR1 SGHRS and CDR2 YFSETQ. Trimming removed 1 base from V and 6 bases from J, with 14 bases in between. In nucleotides, the CDR3 is TGCGCCAGCAGCTTGTATGGCGGGTCGGGCAATGAGCAGTTCTTC. Its translation: CASSLYGGSGNEQFF.

The V gene is TRBV11-2, the J gene TRBJ1-2, with 7 bases identical to TRBD1. CDR1 and CDR2 from the germline V gene are SGHAT and FQNNGV. The CDR3 length is 13 residues. V lost 5 bases to trimming and J lost 5 bases; unmatched junction nucleotides: 5. CDR3 sequence: CASSQGESYGYTF. The DNA for the CDR3 is TGTGCCAGCAGCCAGGGGGAAAGTTATGGCTACACCTTC.

The rearrangement joins TRBV7-6 to TRBJ2-7; perhaps TRBD2 as D (6 bases). V lost 4 bases to trimming and J lost 0 bases, with 16 bases between them. The CDR3 covers 16 residues. Germline CDR1 and CDR2: SGHVS and FNYEAQ. CDR3 nucleotides: TGTGCCAGCAGCTCCCGGGACTTTTTAAGCTCCTACGAGCAGTACTTC. This translates into CASSSRDFLSSYEQYF.

This chain uses TRBV6-6 with TRBJ2-7; 9 nucleotides line up with TRBD1. The CDR3 is 15 residues long. Germline lookup yields CDR1 MNHNY and CDR2 SVGAGI (reference sequence). Trimming removed 5 bases from V and 3 bases from J; junction bases left unmatched: 8. The CDR3 is CASSQPGQGVYEQYF. The CDR3 nucleotides read TGTGCCAGCAGTCAACCGGGACAGGGTGTCTACGAGCAGTACTTC.

This chain connects TRBV28 to TRBJ2-3; 14 nucleotides agree with TRBD2. Germline CDR1 reads MDHEN; CDR2 reads SYDVKM. The CDR3 covers 16 residues. The CDR3 nucleotides read TGTGCTTCGAGGGGGACTAGCGGGAGTAAAGGGGATACGCAGTATTTT. This sequence encodes CASRGTSGSKGDTQYF.

The genes are TRBV30 and TRBJ2-6, with TRBD1 identical over 8 bases. Losses at the gene ends were 0 bases for V and 4 bases for J; bases not matched to a gene: 8. CDR3 length: 17 residues. Germline CDR1 is GTSNPN and CDR2 is SVGIG (reference sequence). The CDR3, as DNA: TGTGCCTGGAGTGTACGGCAGGGGGCGCCGGGGGCCAACGTCCTGACTTTC. Translating gives CAWSVRQGAPGANVLTF.